A single sample gave rise to the 30 T cell receptor beta chains below, sequenced in a study of cytomegalovirus exposure and HLA in healthy donors. Produced via immunoSEQ multiplex PCR; TCRdb's table is partial and in-frame only. The repertoire holds approximately 140,000 clones, roughly 86% seen once, with roughly 1.4% in the top ten. Sequencing used PBMCs. The origin of the receptors is a woman in her 30s in good health and CMV-seronegative.

As to this clone: The junction departs from germline at one end; a sequencing error may be responsible. The chain uses TRBV2 and TRBJ1-2; 10 bases agree with TRBD1. Germline values: CDR1 SNHLY, CDR2 FYNNEI. This CDR3 region has 12 residues. The CDR3 is CARRGTGEGYTF. The CDR3 DNA sequence: TGTGCCCGCAGGGGGACAGGGGAAGGCTACACCTTC.

The chain recombines TRBV28 with TRBJ1-1; perhaps TRBD1 as D (5 bases). The CDR3 consists of 16 residues. V lost 4 bases and J lost 2, with 17 bases in between. Looked up from germline, CDR1 is MDHEN and CDR2 is SYDVKM. CDR3 DNA sequence: TGTGCCAGCAGTTCTCTATGGACGGGGGTAAACACTGAAGCTTTCTTT. This sequence encodes CASSSLWTGVNTEAFF.

This clone was recorded only once. This chain links TRBV11-2 with TRBJ2-5, with TRBD2 matching 11 bases. The CDR3 contains 15 residues. V lost 5 bases and J lost 0; bases outside the gene matches: 2. Germline CDR1 SGHAT, CDR2 FQNNGV. The CDR3 region is CASSPGLADQETQYF. In nucleotides, the CDR3 is TGTGCCAGCAGCCCGGGACTAGCGGACCAAGAGACCCAGTACTTC. The whole variable domain, remainder taken from reference TRBV11-2 and TRBJ2-5, is EAGVAQSPRYKIIEKRQSVAFWCNPISGHATLYWYQQILGQGPKLLIQFQNNGVVDDSQLPKDRFSAERLKGVDSTLKIQPAKLEDSAVYLCASSPGLADQETQYFGPGTRLLVL.

This clone turned up a few times. The gene calls are TRBV7-2 and TRBJ2-7, with 13 bases matching TRBD2. The J segment lost 5 bases and the V segment lost 4 bases, leaving 5 bases of the junction unmatched. Germline V lookup: CDR1 SGHTA, CDR2 FQGNSA. The CDR3 contains 15 residues. CDR3 coding DNA: TGTGCCAGCAGCTCGACTAGCGGGGGGTGGCACGAGCAGTACTTC. This translates into CASSSTSGGWHEQYF.

J is TRBJ1-1 and V is TRBV5-4; 7 bases fit TRBD1. CDR1 is SGHNT, CDR2 YYREEE, per germline (reference sequence). With V trimmed by 2 bases and J by 0 bases, 1 base remained unmatched. The CDR3 sequence is 14 residues long. The CDR3 loop reads CASSFTGVNTEAFF. CDR3 in DNA: TGTGCCAGCAGCTTCACAGGGGTGAACACTGAAGCTTTCTTT.

The rearrangement uses TRBV7-6 and TRBJ1-5; TRBD1 matches 8 bases. The germline gives CDR1 SGHVS, CDR2 FNYEAQ. J lost 9 bases, V lost 1 base, and 5 bases had no gene match. CDR3 size: 14 residues. The CDR3 region has the DNA TGTGCCAGCAGCTTAGGGACAGGGCTCATGCCCCAGCATTTT. Protein product: CASSLGTGLMPQHF.

The gene calls are TRBV5-5 and TRBJ1-2; possible D gene TRBD1, 6 bases. Trimming shortened V by 5 bases and J by 1 base, and 15 bases separated the two germline ends. The CDR3 loop spans 15 amino acids. CDR1 is SGHKS and CDR2 is YYEKEE in the germline V gene (reference sequence). DNA of the CDR3: TGTGCCAGCAGGCCCACAGGGAGTGTTAACTATGGCTACACCTTC. Translation: CASRPTGSVNYGYTF.

The rearrangement joins TRBV2 to TRBJ1-2, with D possibly matching TRBD1 (6 bases). This CDR3 spans 14 amino acids. Germline V gene data show CDR1 as SNHLY and CDR2 as FYNNEI. With 7 bases removed from V and 4 bases from J, the gap between germline ends came to 16 bases. The CDR3 nucleotides read TGTGCCAGCAAGACGGTAGAACAGGGCTATGGCTACACCTTC. Translated: CASKTVEQGYGYTF. Based on the CDR3 plus reference TRBV2 and TRBJ1-2, the full variable domain is EPEVTQTPSHQVTQMGQEVILRCVPISNHLYFYWYRQILGQKVEFLVSFYNNEISEKSEIFDDQFSVERPDGSNFTLKIRSTKLEDSAMYFCASKTVEQGYGYTFGSGTRLTVV.

V gene TRBV30 combines with J gene TRBJ2-2, with D unresolved. CDR3 length equals 13 residues. The germline gives CDR1 GTSNPN, CDR2 SVGIG (reference sequence). The V and J ends lost 3 bases and 2 bases respectively, with 7 bases between them. In DNA, the CDR3 is TGTGCCTGGAGCGACACCAACACCGGGGAGCTGTTTTTT. Translating gives CAWSDTNTGELFF.

This chain connects TRBV7-8 to TRBJ1-6; D not resolved. Looked up from germline, CDR1 is SGHVS and CDR2 is FQNEAQ. The V end was cut by 1 base, the J end by 0 bases, with 13 bases between. The CDR3 totals 18 residues. The CDR3 sequence is CASSLVGVGSSYNSPLHF. CDR3 coding DNA: TGTGCCAGCAGCTTAGTGGGAGTGGGCAGCTCCTATAATTCACCCCTCCACTTT.

V gene TRBV29-1 combines with J gene TRBJ2-1, with D perhaps matching TRBD2 (6 bases). Germline CDR1 is SQVTM and CDR2 is ANQGSEA. Trimming stripped 7 bases from V and 8 bases from J, with 15 bases between. The CDR3 extends over 12 amino acids. The CDR3 region has the DNA TGCAGCGACTCACGTTGGGGGGATGAGCAGTTCTTC. Its translation is CSDSRWGDEQFF.

This clone was observed a handful of times. V and J are TRBV5-1 and TRBJ1-6, with 8 bases lining up with TRBD1. Germline trimming cut 4 bases from V and 2 bases from J; bases unmatched to any gene: 2. The CDR3 covers 15 residues. Germline loops: CDR1 SGHRS, CDR2 YFSETQ. The CDR3 nucleotides are TGCGCCAGCAGCGACAGGGGCACCTATAATTCACCCCTCCACTTT. As protein: CASSDRGTYNSPLHF. Using reference TRBV5-1 and TRBJ1-6 for the parts outside the CDR3, the full variable domain is KAGVTQTPRYLIKTRGQQVTLSCSPISGHRSVSWYQQTPGQGLQFLFEYFSETQRNKGNFPGRFSGRQFSNSRSEMNVSTLELGDSALYLCASSDRGTYNSPLHFGNGTRLTVT.

The genes are TRBV28 and TRBJ1-5, with unresolved D. Germline V gives CDR1 MDHEN, CDR2 SYDVKM. The CDR3 is 15 residues long. Trimming took off 7 bases at V and 2 bases at J, with 15 bases between the two ends. CDR3 protein: CASTLRGQGNQPQHF. DNA of the CDR3: TGTGCCAGCACTCTCCGGGGTCAGGGCAATCAGCCCCAGCATTTT.

The chain recombines TRBV13 with TRBJ2-7; TRBD1 aligns across 8 bases. V lost 0 bases and J lost 4; bases outside the gene matches: 11. Germline CDR1 PRHDT, CDR2 FYEKMQ (reference sequence). The CDR3 covers 17 residues. DNA of the CDR3: TGTGCCAGCAGCTTAGGTTACGGGACAGGTAGGATTTACGAGCAGTACTTC. As protein: CASSLGYGTGRIYEQYF.

This chain uses TRBV9 with TRBJ2-1; D might be TRBD2 (5 bases). Deletions cut 0 bases from V and 6 bases from J, with 13 bases between. CDR1 and CDR2 from the germline V gene are SGDLS and YYNGEE. CDR3 length: 15 residues. The CDR3 bases are TGTGCCAGCAGCGTAGTATCGGGGATCATCAATGAGCAGTTCTTC. This sequence encodes CASSVVSGIINEQFF.

The chain uses TRBV7-9 and TRBJ1-4; D call uncertain. Germline CDR1 and CDR2: SEHNR and FQNEAQ (reference sequence). The CDR3 has 15 amino acids. Trimming removed 6 bases at V and 2 bases at J, with 13 bases between. This chain's CDR3 is CASSRTAVTNEKLFF. DNA for the CDR3: TGTGCCAGCAGTCGCACAGCAGTCACTAATGAAAAACTGTTTTTT.

CDR3 amino acids: CASSLEGYSNQPQHF. The CDR3 DNA sequence: TGTGCCAGTAGTTTGGAGGGATATAGCAATCAGCCCCAGCATTTT. The chain is built from TRBV19 and TRBJ1-5, with D hard to call. The CDR3 is made up of 15 amino acids. V lost 5 bases and J 0 bases, leaving 11 bases between the germline ends. Germline V gene data show CDR1 as LNHDA and CDR2 as SQIVND (reference sequence). The variable domain in full, completed from reference TRBV19 and TRBJ1-5, reads DGGITQSPKYLFRKEGQNVTLSCEQNLNHDAMYWYRQDPGQGLRLIYYSQIVNDFQKGDIAEGYSVSREKKESFPLTVTSAQKNPTAFYLCASSLEGYSNQPQHFGDGTRLSIL.

V usage is TRBV5-1 and J usage is TRBJ1-2; D is unresolved. With 4 bases removed from V and 3 bases from J, the gap between germline ends came to 13 bases. The germline gives CDR1 SGHRS, CDR2 YFSETQ. This CDR3 has 14 residues. The CDR3 protein is CASSPEQLDYGYTF. The DNA for the CDR3 is TGCGCCAGCAGCCCCGAGCAGCTAGACTATGGCTACACCTTC.

This rearrangement joins TRBV29-1 to TRBJ1-4, with TRBD1 matching over 11 bases. The trim removed 7 bases at V and 5 bases at J, leaving 6 bases unmatched. Germline CDR1 SQVTM, CDR2 ANQGSEA. This CDR3 is 14 amino acids long. This CDR3 is CSAGTGGSNEKLFF. The CDR3 nucleotides read TGCAGCGCCGGGACAGGGGGTTCAAATGAAAAACTGTTTTTT.

The chain recombines TRBV6-5 with TRBJ1-2; D is ambiguous. Germline V lookup: CDR1 MNHEY, CDR2 SVGAGI. Trimming left V 2 bases short and J 7 bases short, with 11 bases between. This CDR3 is built from 13 residues. This chain's CDR3 is CASSYLTGSGYTF. CDR3 nucleotide sequence: TGTGCCAGCAGTTACCTCACCGGGTCTGGCTACACCTTC.

This chain links TRBV25-1 with TRBJ2-1, with 16 positions matching TRBD2. CDR3 length equals 16 residues. Germline V gene sequence: CDR1 MGHDK, CDR2 SYGVNS. V lost 10 bases and J lost 10; bases outside the gene matches: 13. CDR3 DNA sequence: TGTGCCACGGGGACTAGCGGGGGGGTATTACTTGGCGAGCAGTTCTTC. Amino acids: CATGTSGGVLLGEQFF.

This clone was counted only a few times. The gene calls are TRBV7-3 and TRBJ2-3; 9 bases fit TRBD1. Germline CDR1 reads SGHTA; CDR2 reads FQGTGA. J gave up 0 bases and V 2 bases, and 6 bases lay outside the gene matches. This CDR3 spans 17 amino acids. The CDR3 protein is CASSLGTGITSTDTQYF. CDR3 coding DNA: TGTGCCAGCAGCTTAGGGACAGGGATAACGAGCACAGATACGCAGTATTTT.

The chain uses TRBV2 and TRBJ2-1, with 10 bases aligning to TRBD2. CDR1 and CDR2 from the germline V gene are SNHLY and FYNNEI. V was clipped by 7 bases and J by 0 bases; unmatched bases: 12. This CDR3 has 18 amino acids. CDR3 nucleotides: TGTGCCAGCACCTTCAGCGGGGGGGCCTGGAGCTCCTACAATGAGCAGTTCTTC. As protein: CASTFSGGAWSSYNEQFF.

V usage is TRBV6-1 and J usage is TRBJ2-7; weak D call: TRBD1 (6 bases). The germline V gene encodes CDR1 MNHNS and CDR2 SASEGT. This CDR3 has 14 amino acids. Trimming stripped 5 bases from V and 3 bases from J, with 14 bases between. The CDR3 bases are TGTGCCAGCAGTACGGGACACGGCAACTACGAGCAGTACTTC. Residues: CASSTGHGNYEQYF.

The chain has TRBV11-1 and TRBJ2-7; 7 bases agree with TRBD2. CDR1 and CDR2 from the germline V gene are SGHAT and FQDESV (reference sequence). The length of the CDR3 is 14 residues. The J segment lost 4 bases and the V segment lost 5 bases, leaving 8 bases of the junction unmatched. This CDR3 is CASSPRGVAYEQYF. For the CDR3, the DNA is TGTGCCAGCAGCCCCCGGGGGGTTGCTTACGAGCAGTACTTC.

The V call is TRBV2, the J call TRBJ2-7, with unresolved D. V shed 8 bases and J shed 4 bases, with 12 bases lying between them. The CDR3 loop spans 12 amino acids. The germline V gene has CDR1 SNHLY and CDR2 FYNNEI. Written as DNA, the CDR3 is TGTGCCAGCCGTCGCGACACTTACGAGCAGTACTTC. This translates into CASRRDTYEQYF.

The chain links TRBV18 to TRBJ2-6, with D unresolved. V was trimmed by 6 bases and J by 0 bases, leaving 12 bases between them. The CDR3 loop spans 16 amino acids. Germline CDR1 KGHSH, CDR2 LQKENI. In DNA, the CDR3 is TGTGCCAGCTCCCTTGCCCGTAGCTCTGGGGCCAACGTCCTGACTTTC. Protein product: CASSLARSSGANVLTF.

The CDR3 DNA reads TGTGCCAGTAGTAGAGCGGGTAGCACAGATACGCAGTATTTT. Amino acids: CASSRAGSTDTQYF. The chain has TRBV19 and TRBJ2-3; tentative D call: TRBD2 (6 bases). V lost 4 bases and J 0 bases, leaving 8 bases between the germline ends. CDR1 is LNHDA and CDR2 is SQIVND in the germline V gene (reference sequence). The CDR3 spans 14 residues. The full variable domain, its missing parts supplied by reference TRBV19 and TRBJ2-3, is DGGITQSPKYLFRKEGQNVTLSCEQNLNHDAMYWYRQDPGQGLRLIYYSQIVNDFQKGDIAEGYSVSREKKESFPLTVTSAQKNPTAFYLCASSRAGSTDTQYFGPGTRLTVL.

This clone was counted a single time. The chain uses TRBV7-6 and TRBJ2-5; D is undetermined. The CDR3 spans 14 residues. Germline V gene sequence: CDR1 SGHVS, CDR2 FNYEAQ. The V and J ends lost 3 bases and 2 bases respectively, with 10 bases between them. Here the CDR3 reads CASSFESFQETQYF. DNA of the CDR3: TGTGCCAGCAGCTTTGAGTCTTTTCAAGAGACCCAGTACTTC. Looking up the rest from reference TRBV7-6 and TRBJ2-5 gives the full variable domain: GAGVSQSPRYKVTKRGQDVALRCDPISGHVSLYWYRQALGQGPEFLTYFNYEAQQDKSGLPNDRFSAERPEGSISTLTIQRTEQRDSAMYRCASSFESFQETQYFGPGTRLLVL.

The V gene is TRBV27, the J gene TRBJ1-1; maybe TRBD1 (5 bases). V lost 5 bases and J lost 1, with 5 bases in between. The CDR3 spans 12 residues. CDR1 MNHEY and CDR2 SMNVEV come from the germline V gene (reference sequence). The CDR3 region has the DNA TGTGCCAGCAGTGGACAGAACACTGAAGCTTTCTTT. It is translated as CASSGQNTEAFF.